This T cell receptor (beta chain) was recorded in a study of blood T cell repertoires in COVID-19. As for the study in general: Collection of acute and convalescent COVID-19 samples took place in the United States, Italy and Spain. Nucleic acid was either cDNA or gDNA, and it came from T cells, B-cell-depleted T cells, or PBMCs.

The CDR3 runs 14 residues. Trimming shortened V by 0 bases and J by 7 bases, and 12 bases separated the two germline ends. Germline V gives CDR1 LNHNV, CDR2 YYDKDF (reference sequence). Data came from immunoSEQ multiplex PCR; TCRdb stores just in-frame clones and leaves some out. The sample gives approximately 64,000 clones, around nine tenths of which show up once; under 5% is in the top ten. The table lists this clone with a count of one. The source of this sequence is a man in his sixties or seventies with acute or convalescent COVID-19. The rearrangement joins TRBV15 to TRBJ2-5; the D gene is possibly TRBD2 (6 bases). Sequencing used peripheral blood. In DNA form, the CDR3 reads TGTGCCACCAGCAGAGATTTGGACGGGGGGACCCAGTACTTC. Translating gives CATSRDLDGGTQYF.